This T cell receptor beta chain comes out of a study of T cell responses to AZD1222 COVID-19 vaccine. The sample holds a few counts of this clone. CDR1 is MGHRA, CDR2 YSYEKL, per germline. The CDR3 runs to 14 residues. Between the trimmed V and J ends, which lost 1 base and 2 bases, there was a span of 6 bases. Libraries were prepared by immunoSEQ multiplex PCR; TCRdb keeps only in-frame clonotypes and omits some of them. The table records about 270,000 clones, almost 95% of them present only once. V is TRBV4-1 and J is TRBJ1-3; D ambiguous. Material: peripheral blood, obtained 28 days after the second AZD1222 dose. The TCR comes from an adult who received the AZD1222 COVID-19 vaccine. The chain's CDR3 is CASSQGIAGNTIYF. The CDR3 DNA is TGCGCCAGCAGCCAAGGGATAGCTGGAAACACCATATATTTT.